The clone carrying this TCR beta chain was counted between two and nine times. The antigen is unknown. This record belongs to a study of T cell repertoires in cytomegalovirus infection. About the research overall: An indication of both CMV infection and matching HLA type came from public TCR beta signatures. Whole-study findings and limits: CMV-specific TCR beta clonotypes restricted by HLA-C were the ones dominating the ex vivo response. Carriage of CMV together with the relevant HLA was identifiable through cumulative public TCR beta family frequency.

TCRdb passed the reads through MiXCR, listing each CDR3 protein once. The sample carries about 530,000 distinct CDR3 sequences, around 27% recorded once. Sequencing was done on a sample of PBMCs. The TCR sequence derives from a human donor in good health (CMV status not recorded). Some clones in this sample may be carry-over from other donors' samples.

DNA of the CDR3: TGTGCCAGCAGCTTAGTTGGTAGCGGGAGGCGCCAAAGCTCCTACAATGAGCAGTTCTTC. This gives the protein CASSLVGSGRRQSSYNEQFF. The chain combines TRBV11-3 with TRBJ2-1; 10 bases line up with TRBD2. With 1 base clipped from V and 0 bases from J, the junction kept 12 bases outside the gene matches. The length of the CDR3 is 20 residues. Looked up from germline, CDR1 is SGHNT and CDR2 is YENEEA. Full variable domain (outside the CDR3, taken from reference TRBV11-3 and TRBJ2-1): EAGVVQSPRYKIIEKKQPVAFWCNPISGHNTLYWYLQNLGQGPELLIRYENEEAVDDSQLPKDRFSAERLKGVDSTLKIQPAELGDSAVYLCASSLVGSGRRQSSYNEQFFGPGTRLTVL.